This TCR beta chain was retrieved from a study of beta chain features in type 1 diabetes. Study overall: Patients looked much like healthy donors when it came to age, gender and cell yields.

On this clone itself: Its antigen is undetermined.

Sequenced material consisted of expressed TCRB transcripts (all of the isolated RNA was reverse transcribed). About 3.7 million reads on average were seen across naive, central memory and regulatory T cell samples. Repertoires were generated with immunoSEQ multiplex PCR, while TCRdb's copy carries only in-frame clones and drops some. The sample lists some 150,000 clones; less than 15% were seen once. Study-wide results and caveats: Moderately but significantly shorter TCRB CDR3s were found in Type 1 diabetes patients in all four CD4+ subsets. Equally in patients and controls, PCR might preferentially amplify shorter templates.

The CDR3 runs to 13 residues. V lost 7 bases, J lost 6 bases, and 15 bases lay in between. Germline V gene lookup returns CDR1 SQVTM and CDR2 ANQGSEA. This receptor was obtained from a man younger than 35 with type 1 diabetes. V usage is TRBV29-1 and J usage is TRBJ2-2; no reliable D call. The sequenced sample was central memory CD4+ T cells from blood. The CDR3 bases are TGCAGCGGGTCCCAATTGTCGTCCGGGGAGCTGTTTTTT. It is translated as CSGSQLSSGELFF.